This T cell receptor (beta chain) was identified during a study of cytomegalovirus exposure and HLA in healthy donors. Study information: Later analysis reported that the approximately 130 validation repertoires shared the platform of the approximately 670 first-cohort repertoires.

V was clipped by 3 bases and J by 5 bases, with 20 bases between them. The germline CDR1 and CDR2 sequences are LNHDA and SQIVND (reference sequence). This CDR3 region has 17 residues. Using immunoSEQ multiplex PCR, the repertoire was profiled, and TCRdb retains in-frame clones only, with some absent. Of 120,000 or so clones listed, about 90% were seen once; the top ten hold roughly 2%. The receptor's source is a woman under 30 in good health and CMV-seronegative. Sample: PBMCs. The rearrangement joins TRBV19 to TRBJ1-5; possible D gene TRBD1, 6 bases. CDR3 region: CASSMRQTQGGHQPQHF. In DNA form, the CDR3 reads TGTGCCAGTAGTATGAGGCAAACTCAAGGGGGACATCAGCCCCAGCATTTT. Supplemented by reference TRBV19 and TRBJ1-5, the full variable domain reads DGGITQSPKYLFRKEGQNVTLSCEQNLNHDAMYWYRQDPGQGLRLIYYSQIVNDFQKGDIAEGYSVSREKKESFPLTVTSAQKNPTAFYLCASSMRQTQGGHQPQHFGDGTRLSIL.